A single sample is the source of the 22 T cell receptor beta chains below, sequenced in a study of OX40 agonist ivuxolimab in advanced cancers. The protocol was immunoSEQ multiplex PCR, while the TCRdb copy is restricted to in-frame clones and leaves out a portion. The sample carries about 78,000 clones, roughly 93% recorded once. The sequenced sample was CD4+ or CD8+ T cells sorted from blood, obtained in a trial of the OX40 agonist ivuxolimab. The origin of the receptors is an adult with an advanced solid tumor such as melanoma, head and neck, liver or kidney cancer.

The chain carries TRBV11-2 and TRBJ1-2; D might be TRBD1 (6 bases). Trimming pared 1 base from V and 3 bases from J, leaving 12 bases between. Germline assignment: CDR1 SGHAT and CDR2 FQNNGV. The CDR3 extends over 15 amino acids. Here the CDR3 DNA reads TGTGCCAGCAGCTTAGTAGGCAGGGGCGACTATGGCTACACCTTC. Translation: CASSLVGRGDYGYTF.

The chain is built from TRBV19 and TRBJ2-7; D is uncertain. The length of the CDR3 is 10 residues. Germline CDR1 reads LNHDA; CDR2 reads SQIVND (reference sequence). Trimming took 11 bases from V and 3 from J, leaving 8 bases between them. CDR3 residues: CAGYVYEQYF. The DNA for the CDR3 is TGTGCCGGCTACGTCTACGAGCAGTACTTC. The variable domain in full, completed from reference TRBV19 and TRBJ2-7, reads DGGITQSPKYLFRKEGQNVTLSCEQNLNHDAMYWYRQDPGQGLRLIYYSQIVNDFQKGDIAEGYSVSREKKESFPLTVTSAQKNPTAFYLCAGYVYEQYFGPGTRLTVT.

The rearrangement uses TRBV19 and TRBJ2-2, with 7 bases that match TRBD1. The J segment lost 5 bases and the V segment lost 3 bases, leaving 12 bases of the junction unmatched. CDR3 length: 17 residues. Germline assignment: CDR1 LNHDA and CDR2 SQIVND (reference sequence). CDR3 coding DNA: TGTGCCAGTAGTATCAAAAGAGGGGGCGTAAAGACCGGGGAGCTGTTTTTT. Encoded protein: CASSIKRGGVKTGELFF. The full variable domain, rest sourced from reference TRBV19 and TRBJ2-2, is DGGITQSPKYLFRKEGQNVTLSCEQNLNHDAMYWYRQDPGQGLRLIYYSQIVNDFQKGDIAEGYSVSREKKESFPLTVTSAQKNPTAFYLCASSIKRGGVKTGELFFGEGSRLTVL.

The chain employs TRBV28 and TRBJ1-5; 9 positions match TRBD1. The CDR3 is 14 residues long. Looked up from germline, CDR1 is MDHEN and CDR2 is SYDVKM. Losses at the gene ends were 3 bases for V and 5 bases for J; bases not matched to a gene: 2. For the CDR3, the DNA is TGTGCCAGCAGTTTGTGGACAGGGGATCAGCCCCAGCATTTT. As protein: CASSLWTGDQPQHF.

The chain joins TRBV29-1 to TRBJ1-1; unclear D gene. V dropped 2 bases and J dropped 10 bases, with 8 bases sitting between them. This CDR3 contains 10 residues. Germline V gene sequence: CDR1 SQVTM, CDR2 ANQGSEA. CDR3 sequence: CSVERAIAFF. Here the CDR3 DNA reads TGCAGCGTTGAAAGGGCGATAGCTTTCTTT. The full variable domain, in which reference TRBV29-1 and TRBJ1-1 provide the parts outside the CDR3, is SAVISQKPSRDICQRGTSLTIQCQVDSQVTMMFWYRQQPGQSLTLIATANQGSEATYESGFVIDKFPISRPNLTFSTLTVSNMSPEDSSIYLCSVERAIAFFGQGTRLTVV.

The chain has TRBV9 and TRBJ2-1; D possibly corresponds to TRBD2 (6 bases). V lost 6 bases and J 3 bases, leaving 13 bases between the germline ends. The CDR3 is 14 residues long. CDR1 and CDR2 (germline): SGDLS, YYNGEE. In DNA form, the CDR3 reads TGTGCCAGCACCCTTGGAGGGGTCTACAATGAGCAGTTCTTC. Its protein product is CASTLGGVYNEQFF.

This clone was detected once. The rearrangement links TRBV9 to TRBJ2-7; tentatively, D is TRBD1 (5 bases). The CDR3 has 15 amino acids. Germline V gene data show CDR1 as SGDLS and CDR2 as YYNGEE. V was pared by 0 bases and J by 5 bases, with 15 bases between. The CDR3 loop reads CASSVGRQPWDEQYF. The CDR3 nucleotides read TGTGCCAGCAGCGTAGGTAGACAGCCCTGGGACGAGCAGTACTTC.

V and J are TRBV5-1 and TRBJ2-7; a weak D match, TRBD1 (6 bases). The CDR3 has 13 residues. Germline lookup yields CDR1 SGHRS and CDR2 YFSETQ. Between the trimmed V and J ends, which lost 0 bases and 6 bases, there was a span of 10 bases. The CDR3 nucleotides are TGCGCCAGCAGCTTGGAGGGGGTGGGCGAGCAGTACTTC. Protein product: CASSLEGVGEQYF. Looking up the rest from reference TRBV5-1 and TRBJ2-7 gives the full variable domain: KAGVTQTPRYLIKTRGQQVTLSCSPISGHRSVSWYQQTPGQGLQFLFEYFSETQRNKGNFPGRFSGRQFSNSRSEMNVSTLELGDSALYLCASSLEGVGEQYFGPGTRLTVT.

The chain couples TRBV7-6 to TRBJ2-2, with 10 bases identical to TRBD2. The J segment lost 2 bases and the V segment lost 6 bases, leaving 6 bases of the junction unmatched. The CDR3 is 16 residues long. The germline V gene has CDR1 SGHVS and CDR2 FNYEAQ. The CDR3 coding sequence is TGTGCCAGCAGTCTTAGCGGGAGGCCCAACACCGGGGAGCTGTTTTTT. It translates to CASSLSGRPNTGELFF.

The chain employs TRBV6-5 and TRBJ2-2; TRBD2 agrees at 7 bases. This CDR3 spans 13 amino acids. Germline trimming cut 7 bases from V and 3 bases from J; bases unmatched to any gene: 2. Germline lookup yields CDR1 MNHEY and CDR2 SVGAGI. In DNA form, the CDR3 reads TGTGCCAGCAAGGCGGGGGACACCGGGGAGCTGTTTTTT. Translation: CASKAGDTGELFF.

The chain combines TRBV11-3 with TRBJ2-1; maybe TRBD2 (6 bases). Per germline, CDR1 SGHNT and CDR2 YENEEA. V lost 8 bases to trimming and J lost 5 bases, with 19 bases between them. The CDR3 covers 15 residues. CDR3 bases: TGTGCCAGCTCGAAGAGTCGGGGGACCGACAATGAGCAGTTCTTC. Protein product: CASSKSRGTDNEQFF.

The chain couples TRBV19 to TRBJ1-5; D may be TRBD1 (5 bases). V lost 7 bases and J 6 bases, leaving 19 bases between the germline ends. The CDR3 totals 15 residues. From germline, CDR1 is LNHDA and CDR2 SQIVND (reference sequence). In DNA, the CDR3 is TGTGCCAGTATTAGGGACGCAAGGGAGAGTCAGCCCCAGCATTTT. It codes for CASIRDARESQPQHF.

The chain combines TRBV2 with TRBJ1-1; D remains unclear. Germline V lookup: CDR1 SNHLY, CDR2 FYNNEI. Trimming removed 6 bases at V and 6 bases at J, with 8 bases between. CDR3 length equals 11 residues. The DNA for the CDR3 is TGTGCCAGCAGGGTTATATCTGAAGCTTTCTTT. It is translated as CASRVISEAFF.

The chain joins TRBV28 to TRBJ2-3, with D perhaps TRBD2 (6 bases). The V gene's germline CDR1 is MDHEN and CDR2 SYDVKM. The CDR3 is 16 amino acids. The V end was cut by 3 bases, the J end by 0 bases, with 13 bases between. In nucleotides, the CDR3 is TGTGCCAGCAGTTTTGGGAGGCTGGATAGCACAGATACGCAGTATTTT. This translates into CASSFGRLDSTDTQYF.

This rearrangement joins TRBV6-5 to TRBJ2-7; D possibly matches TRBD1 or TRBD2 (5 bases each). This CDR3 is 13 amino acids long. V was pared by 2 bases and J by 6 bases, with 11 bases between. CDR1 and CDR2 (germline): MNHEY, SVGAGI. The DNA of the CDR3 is TGTGCCAGCAGTTACATGAGAGGGGTCGAGCAGTACTTC. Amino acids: CASSYMRGVEQYF.

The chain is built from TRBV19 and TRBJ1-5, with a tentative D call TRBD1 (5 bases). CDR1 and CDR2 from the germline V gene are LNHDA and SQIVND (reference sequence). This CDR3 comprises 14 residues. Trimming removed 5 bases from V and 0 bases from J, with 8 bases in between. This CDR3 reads CASSRRVSNQPQHF. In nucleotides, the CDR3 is TGTGCCAGTAGTCGCAGGGTTAGCAATCAGCCCCAGCATTTT.

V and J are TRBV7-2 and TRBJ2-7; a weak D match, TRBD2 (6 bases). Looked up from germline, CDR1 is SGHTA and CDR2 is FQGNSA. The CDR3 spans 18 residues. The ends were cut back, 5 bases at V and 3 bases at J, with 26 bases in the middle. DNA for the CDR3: TGTGCCAGCAGCCCCGTCCGCATGTTGGAGGGACTCGTCTACGAGCAGTACTTC. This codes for CASSPVRMLEGLVYEQYF.

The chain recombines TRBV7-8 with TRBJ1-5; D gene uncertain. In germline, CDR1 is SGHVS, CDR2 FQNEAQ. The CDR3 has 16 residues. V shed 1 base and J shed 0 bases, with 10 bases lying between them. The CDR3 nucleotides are TGTGCCAGCAGCTTAGTGGGAAGTAATAGCAATCAGCCCCAGCATTTT. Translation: CASSLVGSNSNQPQHF.

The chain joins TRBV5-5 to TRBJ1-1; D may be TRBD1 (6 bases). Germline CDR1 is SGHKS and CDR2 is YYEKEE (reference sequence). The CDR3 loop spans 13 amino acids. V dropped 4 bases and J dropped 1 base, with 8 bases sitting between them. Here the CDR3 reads CASSLTGNTEAFF. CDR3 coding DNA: TGTGCCAGCAGCCTGACAGGGAACACTGAAGCTTTCTTT.

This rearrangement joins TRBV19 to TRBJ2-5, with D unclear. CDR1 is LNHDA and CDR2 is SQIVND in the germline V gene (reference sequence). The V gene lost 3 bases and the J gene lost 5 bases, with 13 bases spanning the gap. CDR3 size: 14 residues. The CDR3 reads CASSIDGLRETQYF. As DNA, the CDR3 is TGTGCCAGTAGTATCGACGGGTTGAGGGAGACCCAGTACTTC.

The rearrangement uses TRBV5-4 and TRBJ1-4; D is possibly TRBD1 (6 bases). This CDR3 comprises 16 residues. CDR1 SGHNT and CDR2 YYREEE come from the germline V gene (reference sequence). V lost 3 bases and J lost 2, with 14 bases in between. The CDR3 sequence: CASSSSGVGTNEKLFF. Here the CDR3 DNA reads TGTGCCAGCAGCTCATCAGGGGTTGGGACTAATGAAAAACTGTTTTTT.

The CDR3 protein is CASSKGPGSGQPQHF. The CDR3 DNA reads TGTGCCAGCAGTAAGGGCCCCGGCAGTGGTCAGCCCCAGCATTTT. The rearrangement links TRBV6-6 to TRBJ1-5, with D unresolved. Germline assignment: CDR1 MNHNY and CDR2 SVGAGI (reference sequence). CDR3 length equals 15 residues. With 5 bases removed from V and 6 bases from J, the gap between germline ends came to 17 bases.